This TCR beta chain is from a study of blood T cell repertoires in COVID-19. V was clipped by 3 bases and J by 1 base, with 6 bases between them. The CDR3 consists of 13 residues. CDR1 is MNHEY and CDR2 is SMNVEV in the germline V gene (reference sequence). This clone is medium-sized. The table came from immunoSEQ multiplex PCR; TCRdb's copy has only in-frame clones and leaves some out. Of 110,000 to 150,000 clones in the sample, 86% were seen once. Clinical histories supplied by participants themselves formed the basis of cohort assignment. This chain connects TRBV27 to TRBJ1-1; D call uncertain. The clonotype was recovered from a man aged 45-65 years who had recovered from COVID-19. The sample comprised PBMCs or T cells enriched from blood (not recorded which). CDR3 DNA sequence: TGTGCCAGCAGTTTGGGAGGGAACACTGAAGCTTTCTTT. It yields the protein CASSLGGNTEAFF.